The 10 T cell receptor beta chains reported below all come from one sample, sequenced in a study of Graves' ophthalmopathy and Graves' hyperthyroidism. Researchers took RNA transcripts and amplified TCR beta CDR3 regions from them. The first round was an RT-PCR with HTBI primers, and the second round was a multiplex PCR. TCRdb fed the multiplex PCR reads into MiXCR, producing one record per CDR3 protein. The sample holds 350,000 to 450,000 distinct CDR3 sequences, about 18% seen once. Specimen: peripheral blood. These TCRs come from a woman younger than 30 with Graves' ophthalmopathy.

This chain joins TRBV6-1 and TRBJ2-5, with D perhaps TRBD1 (6 bases). Trimming cost V 10 bases and J 3 bases, with 18 bases left between them. The CDR3 runs 14 residues. Germline V lookup: CDR1 MNHNS, CDR2 SASEGT. The CDR3 is CAIRGARREETQYF. The DNA for the CDR3 is TGTGCCATCAGGGGAGCCCGACGGGAAGAGACCCAGTACTTC.

V gene TRBV28 combines with J gene TRBJ2-7; tentative D call: TRBD1 (6 bases). CDR3 length: 14 amino acids. The germline V gene encodes CDR1 MDHEN and CDR2 SYDVKM. The V gene lost 1 base and the J gene lost 4 bases, with 11 bases spanning the gap. CDR3 amino acids: CASSLYRASYEQYF. Written as DNA, the CDR3 is TGTGCCAGCAGTTTATACAGGGCTTCGTACGAGCAGTACTTC.

The sample holds many counts of this clonotype. The gene calls are TRBV5-6 and TRBJ1-2; 8 bases align to TRBD1. This CDR3 is 15 amino acids long. Germline V gene sequence: CDR1 SGHDT, CDR2 YYEEEE. J was trimmed by 4 bases and V by 0 bases; bases with no gene match: 5. This chain's CDR3 is CASSLVQTGGYGYTF. The CDR3 DNA reads as TGTGCCAGCAGCTTGGTCCAAACAGGGGGCTATGGCTACACCTTC.

This clonotype has a count of ten or more. The chain couples TRBV20-1 to TRBJ2-7, with TRBD1 matching 8 bases. Germline CDR1 is DFQATT and CDR2 is SNEGSKA (reference sequence). With 0 bases clipped from V and 2 bases from J, the junction kept 6 bases outside the gene matches. This CDR3 comprises 15 residues. CDR3 bases: TGCAGTGCTAGAGATTACCAGGGGGCAGCCTACGAGCAGTACTTC. Translating gives CSARDYQGAAYEQYF.

There are many counts of this clonotype. The chain has TRBV2 and TRBJ1-5, with 11 bases fitting TRBD1. V was clipped by 4 bases and J by 5 bases; unmatched bases: 7. Germline CDR1 reads SNHLY; CDR2 reads FYNNEI. CDR3 length equals 16 residues. CDR3 in DNA: TGTGCCAGCAGTGGACCCCCGGACAGGGGGCATCAGCCCCAGCATTTT. Protein sequence: CASSGPPDRGHQPQHF.

This clonotype was counted ten times or more. The CDR3, as DNA: TGTGCCAGCAGCCCCTATTCTCGGACAGGGGGCGTCCGGAACACTGAAGCTTTCTTT. Translating it yields CASSPYSRTGGVRNTEAFF. The chain uses TRBV9 and TRBJ1-1, with 11 positions matching TRBD1. The germline V gene encodes CDR1 SGDLS and CDR2 YYNGEE. Trimming cost V 4 bases and J 1 base; bases outside gene matches: 15. This CDR3 region has 19 residues.

This clonotype was observed at least ten times. The chain couples TRBV20-1 to TRBJ2-7; 11 bases align to TRBD1. The CDR3 loop spans 14 amino acids. J gave up 3 bases and V 5 bases, and 6 bases lay outside the gene matches. CDR1 DFQATT and CDR2 SNEGSKA come from the germline V gene (reference sequence). The CDR3 loop reads CSARGTGGVYEQYF. In DNA, the CDR3 is TGCAGTGCTCGGGGGACAGGGGGTGTCTACGAGCAGTACTTC.

This clonotype was recorded many times. This sequence joins TRBV6-5 and TRBJ2-7; 7 nucleotides line up with TRBD1. V shed 6 bases, J shed 6 bases, and the junction held 8 bases outside the gene matches. The length of the CDR3 is 13 residues. CDR1 MNHEY and CDR2 SVGAGI come from the germline V gene. CDR3 in DNA: TGTGCCAGCAGCTTGGGACAGTTCTCCGAGCAGTACTTC. This translates into CASSLGQFSEQYF.

The table lists this clonotype with many counts. This chain links TRBV12-3 or TRBV12-4 with TRBJ2-5; 9 bases line up with TRBD1. CDR3 length: 16 residues. Losses at the gene ends were 1 base for V and 1 base for J; bases not matched to a gene: 4. CDR3 region: CASSLGTGVAQETQYF. In nucleotides, the CDR3 is TGTGCCAGCAGTTTAGGGACAGGGGTGGCCCAAGAGACCCAGTACTTC.

In this sample, this clonotype turned up many times. V and J are TRBV29-1 and TRBJ1-1, with 7 bases fitting TRBD1. CDR1 SQVTM and CDR2 ANQGSEA come from the germline V gene. CDR3 length equals 13 residues. J gave up 3 bases and V 6 bases, and 7 bases lay outside the gene matches. This CDR3 reads CSVLTGRDTEAFF. CDR3 bases: TGCAGCGTGTTGACAGGGAGGGACACTGAAGCTTTCTTT.